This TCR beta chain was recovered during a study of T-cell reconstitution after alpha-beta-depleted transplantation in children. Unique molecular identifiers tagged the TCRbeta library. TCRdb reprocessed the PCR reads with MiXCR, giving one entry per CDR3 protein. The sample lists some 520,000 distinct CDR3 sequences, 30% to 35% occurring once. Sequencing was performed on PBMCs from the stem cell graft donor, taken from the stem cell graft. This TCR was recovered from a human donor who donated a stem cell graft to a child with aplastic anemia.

The DNA of the CDR3 is TGCGCCAGCAGCCAAAGCCCCCCGGGGGCTATCGTCGAGGAAAAACTGTTTTTT. Translated: CASSQSPPGAIVEEKLFF. This chain uses TRBV4-3 with TRBJ1-4; weak D call: TRBD1 (6 bases). The CDR3 runs to 18 residues. V lost 2 bases, J lost 8 bases, and 24 bases lay in between. Germline CDR1 and CDR2: LGHNA and YSLEER.